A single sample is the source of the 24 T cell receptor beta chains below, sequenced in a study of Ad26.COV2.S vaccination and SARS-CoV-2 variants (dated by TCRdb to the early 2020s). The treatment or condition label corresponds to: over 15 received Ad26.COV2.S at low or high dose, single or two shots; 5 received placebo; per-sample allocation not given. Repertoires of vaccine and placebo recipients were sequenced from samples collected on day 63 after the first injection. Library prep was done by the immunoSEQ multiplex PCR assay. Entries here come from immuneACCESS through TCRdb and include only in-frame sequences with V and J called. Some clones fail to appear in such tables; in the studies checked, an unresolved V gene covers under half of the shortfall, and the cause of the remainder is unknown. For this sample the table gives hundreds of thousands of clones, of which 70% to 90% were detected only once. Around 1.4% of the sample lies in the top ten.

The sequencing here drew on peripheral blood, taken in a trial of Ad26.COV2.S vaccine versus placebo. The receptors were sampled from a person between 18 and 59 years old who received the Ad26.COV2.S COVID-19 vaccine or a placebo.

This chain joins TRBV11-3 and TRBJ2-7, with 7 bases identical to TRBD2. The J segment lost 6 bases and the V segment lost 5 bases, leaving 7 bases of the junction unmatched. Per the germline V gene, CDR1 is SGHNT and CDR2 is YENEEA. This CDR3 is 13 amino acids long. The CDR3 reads CASSPGLESEQYF. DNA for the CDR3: TGTGCCAGCAGCCCCGGACTAGAAAGCGAGCAGTACTTC.

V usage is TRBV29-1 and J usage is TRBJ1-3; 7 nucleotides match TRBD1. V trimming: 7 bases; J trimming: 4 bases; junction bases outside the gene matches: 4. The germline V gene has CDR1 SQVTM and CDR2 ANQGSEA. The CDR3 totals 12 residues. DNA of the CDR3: TGCAGCGCCGGGACAGTGGGAAACACCATATATTTT. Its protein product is CSAGTVGNTIYF. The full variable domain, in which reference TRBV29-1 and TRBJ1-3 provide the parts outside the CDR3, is SAVISQKPSRDICQRGTSLTIQCQVDSQVTMMFWYRQQPGQSLTLIATANQGSEATYESGFVIDKFPISRPNLTFSTLTVSNMSPEDSSIYLCSAGTVGNTIYFGEGSWLTVV.

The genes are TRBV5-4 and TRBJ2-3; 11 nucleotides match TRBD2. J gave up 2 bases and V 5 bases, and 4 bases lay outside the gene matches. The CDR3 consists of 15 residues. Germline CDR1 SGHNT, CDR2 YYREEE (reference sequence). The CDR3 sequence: CASSGTSGPTDTQYF. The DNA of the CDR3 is TGTGCCAGCAGTGGGACTAGCGGACCCACAGATACGCAGTATTTT.

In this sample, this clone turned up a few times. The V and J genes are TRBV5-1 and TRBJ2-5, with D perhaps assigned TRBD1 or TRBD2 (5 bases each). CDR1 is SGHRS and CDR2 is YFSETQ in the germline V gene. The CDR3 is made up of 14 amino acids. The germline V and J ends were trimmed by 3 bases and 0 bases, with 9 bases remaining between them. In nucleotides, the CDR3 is TGCGCCAGCAGCTGGGACCTGGACCAAGAGACCCAGTACTTC. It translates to CASSWDLDQETQYF.

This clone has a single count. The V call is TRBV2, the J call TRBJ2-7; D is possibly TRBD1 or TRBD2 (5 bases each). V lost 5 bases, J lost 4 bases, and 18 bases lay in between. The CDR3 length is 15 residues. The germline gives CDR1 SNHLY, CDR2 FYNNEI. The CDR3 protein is CASSFNRLGVYEQYF. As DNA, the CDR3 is TGTGCCAGCAGTTTTAACAGGTTGGGGGTATACGAGCAGTACTTC.

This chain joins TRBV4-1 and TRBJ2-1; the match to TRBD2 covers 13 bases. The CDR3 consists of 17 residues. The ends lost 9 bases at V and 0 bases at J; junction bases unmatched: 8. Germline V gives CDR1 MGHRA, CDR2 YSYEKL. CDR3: CARGGLAGFSSYNEQFF. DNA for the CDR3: TGCGCCAGAGGGGGACTAGCGGGGTTCTCCTCCTACAATGAGCAGTTCTTC.

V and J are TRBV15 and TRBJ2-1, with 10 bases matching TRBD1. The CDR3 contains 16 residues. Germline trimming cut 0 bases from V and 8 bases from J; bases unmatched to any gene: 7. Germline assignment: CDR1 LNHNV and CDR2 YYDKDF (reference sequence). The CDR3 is CATSRDQGQGVDEQFF. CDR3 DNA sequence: TGTGCCACCAGCAGAGATCAAGGACAGGGGGTAGATGAGCAGTTCTTC.

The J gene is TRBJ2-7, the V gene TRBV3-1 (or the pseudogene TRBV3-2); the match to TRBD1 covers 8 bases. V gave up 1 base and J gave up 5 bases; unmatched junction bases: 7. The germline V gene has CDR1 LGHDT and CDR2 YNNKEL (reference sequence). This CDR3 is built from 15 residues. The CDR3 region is CASSQGTGNYHEQYF. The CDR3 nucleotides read TGTGCCAGCAGCCAAGGGACAGGGAACTACCACGAGCAGTACTTC.

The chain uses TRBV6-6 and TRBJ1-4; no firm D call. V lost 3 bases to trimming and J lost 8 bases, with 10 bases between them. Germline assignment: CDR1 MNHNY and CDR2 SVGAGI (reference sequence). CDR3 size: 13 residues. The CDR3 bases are TGTGCCAGCAGTTATGAAAGTGGCGAAAAACTGTTTTTT. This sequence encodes CASSYESGEKLFF.

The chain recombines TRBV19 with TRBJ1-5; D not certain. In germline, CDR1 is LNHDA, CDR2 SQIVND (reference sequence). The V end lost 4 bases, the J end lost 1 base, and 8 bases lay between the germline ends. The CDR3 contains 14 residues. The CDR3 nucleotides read TGTGCCAGTAGTACTGCTACAAGCAATCAGCCCCAGCATTTT. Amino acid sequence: CASSTATSNQPQHF.

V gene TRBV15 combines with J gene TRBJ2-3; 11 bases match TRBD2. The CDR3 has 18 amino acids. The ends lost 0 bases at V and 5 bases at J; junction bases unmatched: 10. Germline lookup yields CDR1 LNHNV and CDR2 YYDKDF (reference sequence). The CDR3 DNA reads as TGTGCCACCAGCAGAGATAGTACTAGCGGGAGATTGGAAGATACGCAGTATTTT. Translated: CATSRDSTSGRLEDTQYF. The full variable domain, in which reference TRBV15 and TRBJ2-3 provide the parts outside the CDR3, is DAMVIQNPRYQVTQFGKPVTLSCSQTLNHNVMYWYQQKSSQAPKLLFHYYDKDFNNEADTPDNFQSRRPNTSFCFLDIRSPGLGDTAMYLCATSRDSTSGRLEDTQYFGPGTRLTVL.

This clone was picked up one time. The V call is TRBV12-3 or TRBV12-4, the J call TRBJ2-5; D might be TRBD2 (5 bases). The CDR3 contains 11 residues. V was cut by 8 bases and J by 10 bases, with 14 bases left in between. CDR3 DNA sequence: TGTGCCAGCGGACGGACTTGGGGCCAGTACTTC. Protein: CASGRTWGQYF.

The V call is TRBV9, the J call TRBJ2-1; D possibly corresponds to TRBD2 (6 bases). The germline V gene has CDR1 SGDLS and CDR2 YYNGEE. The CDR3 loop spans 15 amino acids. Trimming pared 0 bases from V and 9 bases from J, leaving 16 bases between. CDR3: CASSVETSRRGEQFF. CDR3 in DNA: TGTGCCAGCAGCGTAGAAACTAGCCGTCGGGGTGAGCAGTTCTTC.

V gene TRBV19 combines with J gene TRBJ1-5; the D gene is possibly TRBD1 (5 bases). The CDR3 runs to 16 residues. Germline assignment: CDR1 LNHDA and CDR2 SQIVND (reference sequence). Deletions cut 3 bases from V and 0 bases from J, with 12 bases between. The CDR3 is CASSIGPGYSNQPQHF. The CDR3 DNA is TGTGCCAGTAGTATTGGGCCAGGGTATAGCAATCAGCCCCAGCATTTT.

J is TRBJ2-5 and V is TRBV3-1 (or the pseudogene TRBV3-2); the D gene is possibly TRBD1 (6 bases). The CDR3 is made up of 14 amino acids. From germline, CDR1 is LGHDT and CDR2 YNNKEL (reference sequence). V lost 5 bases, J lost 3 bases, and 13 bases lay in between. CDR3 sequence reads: CASSSQGIEETQYF. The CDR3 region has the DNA TGTGCCAGCAGCTCACAGGGAATCGAAGAGACCCAGTACTTC.

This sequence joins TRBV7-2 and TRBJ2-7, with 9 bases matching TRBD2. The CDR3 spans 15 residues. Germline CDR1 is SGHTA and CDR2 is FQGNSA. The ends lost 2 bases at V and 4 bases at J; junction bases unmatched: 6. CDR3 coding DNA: TGTGCCAGCAGCTTATATGGAGCGGGGGGTTACGAGCAGTACTTC. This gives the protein CASSLYGAGGYEQYF.

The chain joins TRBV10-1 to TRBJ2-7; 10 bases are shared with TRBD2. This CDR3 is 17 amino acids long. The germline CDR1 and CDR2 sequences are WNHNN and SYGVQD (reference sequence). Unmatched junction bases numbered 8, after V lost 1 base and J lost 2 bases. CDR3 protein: CASSEYPSGSLPYEQYF. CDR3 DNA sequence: TGCGCCAGCAGTGAGTATCCTAGCGGGAGCCTACCCTACGAGCAGTACTTC.

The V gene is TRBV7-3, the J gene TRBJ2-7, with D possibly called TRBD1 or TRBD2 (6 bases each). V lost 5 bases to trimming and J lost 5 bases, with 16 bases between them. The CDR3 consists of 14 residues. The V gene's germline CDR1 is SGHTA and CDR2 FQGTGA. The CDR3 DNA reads TGTGCCAGCAGCGTGAATGGGGGGCCGGACGAGCAGTACTTC. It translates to CASSVNGGPDEQYF.

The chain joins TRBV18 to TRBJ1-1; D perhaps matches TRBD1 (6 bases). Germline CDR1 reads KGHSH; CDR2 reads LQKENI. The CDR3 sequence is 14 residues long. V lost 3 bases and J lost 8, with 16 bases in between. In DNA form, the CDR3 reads TGTGCCAGCTCACCGGGGGCGGGGGCGTCCGAAGCTTTCTTT. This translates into CASSPGAGASEAFF. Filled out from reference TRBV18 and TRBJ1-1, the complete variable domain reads NAGVMQNPRHLVRRRGQEARLRCSPMKGHSHVYWYRQLPEEGLKFMVYLQKENIIDESGMPKERFSAEFPKEGPSILRIQQVVRGDSAAYFCASSPGAGASEAFFGQGTRLTVV.

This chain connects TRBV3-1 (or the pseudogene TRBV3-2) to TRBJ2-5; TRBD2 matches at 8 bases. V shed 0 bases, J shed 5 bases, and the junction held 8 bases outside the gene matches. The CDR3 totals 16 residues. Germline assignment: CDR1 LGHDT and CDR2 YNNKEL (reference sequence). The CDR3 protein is CASSQDTLAGKETQYF. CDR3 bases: TGTGCCAGCAGCCAAGATACGTTAGCGGGAAAGGAGACCCAGTACTTC.

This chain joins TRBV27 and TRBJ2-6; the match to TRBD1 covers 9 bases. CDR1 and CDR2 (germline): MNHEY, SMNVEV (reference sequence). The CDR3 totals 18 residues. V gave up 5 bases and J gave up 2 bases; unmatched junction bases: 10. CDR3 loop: CASSNPDRGLTGANVLTF. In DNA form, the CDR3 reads TGTGCCAGCAGTAACCCGGACAGGGGATTGACTGGGGCCAACGTCCTGACTTTC.

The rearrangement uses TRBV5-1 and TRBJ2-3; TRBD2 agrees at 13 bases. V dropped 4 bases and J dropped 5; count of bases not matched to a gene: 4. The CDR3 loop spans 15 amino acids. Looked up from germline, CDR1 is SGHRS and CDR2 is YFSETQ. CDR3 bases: TGCGCCAGCAGCCCCGGACTAGCGGGAGTAGATACGCAGTATTTT. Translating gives CASSPGLAGVDTQYF.

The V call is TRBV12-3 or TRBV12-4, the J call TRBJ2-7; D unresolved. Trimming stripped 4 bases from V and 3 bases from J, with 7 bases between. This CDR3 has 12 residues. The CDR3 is CASSSENYEQYF. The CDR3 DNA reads TGTGCCAGCAGTTCCGAAAACTACGAGCAGTACTTC.

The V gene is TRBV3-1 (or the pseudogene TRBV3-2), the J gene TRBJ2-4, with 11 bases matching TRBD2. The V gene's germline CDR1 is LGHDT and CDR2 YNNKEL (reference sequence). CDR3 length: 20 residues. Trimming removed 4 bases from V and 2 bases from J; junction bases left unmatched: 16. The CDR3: CASSPGLMGSGGASKNIQYF. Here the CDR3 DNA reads TGTGCCAGCAGCCCAGGCTTGATGGGTAGCGGGGGGGCCTCCAAAAACATTCAGTACTTC.